A single T cell receptor (beta chain) is shown here with its context. Its antigen is still unknown. A multiplex PCR was run with 60 Vbeta primers and 13 Jbeta primers. Assay: immunoSEQ multiplex PCR; the TCRdb copy retains only in-frame clones and omits some. The table has about 110,000 clones, over 60% seen once. The entry originates in a study of cytomegalovirus exposure and HLA in healthy donors. This CDR3 has 14 residues. Germline V gene data show CDR1 as SEHNR and CDR2 as FQNEAQ (reference sequence). Trimming stripped 2 bases from V and 1 base from J, with 9 bases between. Findings of the study overall: Roughly uniform sequencing depth across donors was assumed, possibly incorrectly. Diagnosis of cytomegalovirus status made by the classifier reportedly showed high specificity and sensitivity. The availability of immune exposure information extended only to CMV serostatus.

V usage is TRBV7-9 and J usage is TRBJ2-7; no definite D call. The sample comprised PBMCs. The receptor was isolated from a female donor in good health and CMV-seropositive. The CDR3 sequence is CASSLITLSYEQYF. DNA for the CDR3: TGTGCCAGCAGCTTAATAACTCTTTCCTACGAGCAGTACTTC.